The sequence of this T cell receptor beta chain was determined in a study of lymphopenia after photon versus proton radiotherapy. General observations from the study: Relative stability marked proton patients; photon patients lost diversity and naive cells. A bigger post-nadir fall in TCR diversity correlated inversely with survival time in deceased patients. After lymphocyte nadir, photon-treated repertoires showed oligoclonal expansion, especially CD8+ Temra. Only patients who died were analyzed for survival; proton advantage is unproven.

Clones were sequenced by immunoSEQ multiplex PCR, and TCRdb holds only the in-frame ones, with some missing. In the table there are about 68,000 clones, approximately 91% of which are singletons. This clone was seen once. Its cognate antigen is unknown. V gave up 10 bases and J gave up 3 bases; unmatched junction bases: 4. The CDR3 loop spans 13 amino acids. The germline V gene encodes CDR1 ENHRY and CDR2 SYGVKD. The sequences come from peripheral blood, collected from a patient treated with photon-based radiotherapy. The gene calls are TRBV10-3 and TRBJ2-7; 12 bases map to TRBD2. This TCR was sampled from a woman aged 70-85 years with pancreatic cancer. The CDR3 bases are TGTGCCACTCTACTAGCGGGAGGCTACGAGCAGTACTTC. Protein sequence: CATLLAGGYEQYF.